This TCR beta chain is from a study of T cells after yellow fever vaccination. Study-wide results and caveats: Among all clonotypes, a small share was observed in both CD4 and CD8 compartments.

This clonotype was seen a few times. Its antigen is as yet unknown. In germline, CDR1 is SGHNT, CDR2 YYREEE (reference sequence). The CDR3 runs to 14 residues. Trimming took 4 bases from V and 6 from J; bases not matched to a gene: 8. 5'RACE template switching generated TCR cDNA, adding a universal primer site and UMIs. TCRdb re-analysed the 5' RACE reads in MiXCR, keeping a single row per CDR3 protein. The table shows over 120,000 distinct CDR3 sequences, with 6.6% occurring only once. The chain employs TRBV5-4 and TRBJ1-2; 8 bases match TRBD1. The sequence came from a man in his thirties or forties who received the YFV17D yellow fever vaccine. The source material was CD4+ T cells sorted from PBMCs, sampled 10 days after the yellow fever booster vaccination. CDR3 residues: CASSHTGGPDGYTF. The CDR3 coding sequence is TGTGCCAGCAGCCACACAGGGGGTCCGGATGGCTACACCTTC.